There are many counts of the clone carrying this T cell receptor beta chain. Its antigen is undetermined. The source of the sample is a study of T cell repertoires in cytomegalovirus infection. Study-wide background: Both a matching HLA type and CMV infection were indicated by public TCR beta signatures. General study results and limits: Dominant in the ex vivo response were TCR beta clonotypes restricted by HLA-C and specific for CMV. Cumulative public TCR beta family frequency identified CMV carriers with the relevant HLA.

The CDR3 runs 13 residues. Trimming cost V 2 bases and J 4 bases, with 8 bases left between them. Germline CDR1 SEHNR, CDR2 FQNEAQ (reference sequence). TCRdb reprocessed the reads with MiXCR, giving one entry per CDR3 protein. The repertoire includes 450,000 to 550,000 distinct CDR3 sequences, approximately 17% of them detected once, and roughly a quarter sits in the top ten. The chain has TRBV7-9 and TRBJ1-1, with D hard to call. The TCR sequence derives from a human donor in good health (CMV status not recorded). Some clones in this sample may be carry-over from other donors' samples. The specimen sequenced was CD8+ T cells from PBMCs. The CDR3 DNA reads TGTGCCAGCAGCTTAAGGTCGGTCACTGAAGCTTTCTTT. Translating gives CASSLRSVTEAFF.